The source of this T cell receptor beta chain is a study of OX40 agonist ivuxolimab in advanced cancers. The trim removed 5 bases at V and 2 bases at J, leaving 3 bases unmatched. The V gene's germline CDR1 is MNHEY and CDR2 SMNVEV (reference sequence). CDR3 length: 16 residues. Clones were sequenced by immunoSEQ multiplex PCR, and TCRdb holds only the in-frame ones, with some missing. The sample shows some 77,000 clones, over 85% of them seen only once. The chain links TRBV27 to TRBJ2-1; 13 nucleotides align to TRBD2. This sequence was found in an adult with an advanced solid tumor such as melanoma, head and neck, liver or kidney cancer. The starting material was CD4+ or CD8+ T cells sorted from blood, obtained in a trial of the OX40 agonist ivuxolimab. The DNA for the CDR3 is TGTGCCAGCAGTGCGGGACTAGCGGGGCCCTACAATGAGCAGTTCTTC. It yields the protein CASSAGLAGPYNEQFF.